The entry below describes one T cell receptor (beta chain). The antigen is undetermined. Positive magnetic bead selection isolated CD4+ and CD8+ cells, and flow cytometry checked purity. The sample is drawn from a study of somatic mutations in cytotoxic T cells in rheumatoid arthritis. The overall study: Patients had roughly 28 ml EDTA blood drawn right after diagnosis, before any treatment. General study results and limits: For rheumatoid arthritis patients, the slight TRBV07 underrepresentation lacked multiple-comparison adjustment. The study found no significant difference in CD8+ T-cell clonality between rheumatoid arthritis patients and age-matched healthy controls.

Clones were sequenced by immunoSEQ multiplex PCR, and TCRdb holds only the in-frame ones, with some missing. The sample contains roughly 9,300 clones, about nine tenths of which appear only once. After removal of 0 bases from V and 2 bases from J, the junction contained 13 bases not matched to a gene. The CDR3 is 19 amino acids. The J gene is TRBJ1-5, the V gene TRBV23-1; 7 nucleotides agree with TRBD1. TRBV23-1 is flagged as an ORF with uncertain function. The specimen sequenced was CD8+ T cells sorted from blood. The TCR was taken from a woman in her late teens or twenties with rheumatoid arthritis. CDR3 protein: CASSQSGLGGGNGNQPQHF. As DNA, the CDR3 is TGCGCCAGCAGTCAATCAGGCCTAGGAGGGGGCAACGGCAATCAGCCCCAGCATTTT.